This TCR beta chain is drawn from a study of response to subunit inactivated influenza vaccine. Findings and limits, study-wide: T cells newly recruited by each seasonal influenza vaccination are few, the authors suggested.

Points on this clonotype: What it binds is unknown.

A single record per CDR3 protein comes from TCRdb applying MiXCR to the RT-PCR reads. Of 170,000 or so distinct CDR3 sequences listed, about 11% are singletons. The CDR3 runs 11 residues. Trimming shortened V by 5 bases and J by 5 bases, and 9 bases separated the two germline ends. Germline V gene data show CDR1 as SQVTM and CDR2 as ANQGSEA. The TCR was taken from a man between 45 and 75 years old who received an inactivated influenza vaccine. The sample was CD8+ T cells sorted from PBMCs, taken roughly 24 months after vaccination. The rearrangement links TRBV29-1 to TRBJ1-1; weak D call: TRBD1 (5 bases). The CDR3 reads CSVRGETEAFF. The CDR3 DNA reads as TGCAGCGTTCGGGGGGAGACTGAAGCTTTCTTT. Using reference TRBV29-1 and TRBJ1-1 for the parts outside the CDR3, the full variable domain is SAVISQKPSRDICQRGTSLTIQCQVDSQVTMMFWYRQQPGQSLTLIATANQGSEATYESGFVIDKFPISRPNLTFSTLTVSNMSPEDSSIYLCSVRGETEAFFGQGTRLTVV.